The 4 T cell receptor beta chains reported below all come from one sample, sequenced in a study of PD-1 blockade in mismatch repair-deficient tumors. Using immunoSEQ multiplex PCR, the repertoire was profiled, and TCRdb retains in-frame clones only, with some absent. The profile covers around 37,000 clones, with 80% to 85% appearing a single time and 0.9% to 1.2% taken by the ten largest. Specimen: PBMCs, collected about 38 weeks after starting pembrolizumab. All receptors derive from an adult with mismatch repair-deficient cancer.

The rearrangement joins TRBV29-1 to TRBJ1-1, with 9 bases identical to TRBD1. V was clipped by 5 bases and J by 11 bases; unmatched bases: 9. Germline V CDR1 and CDR2: SQVTM, ANQGSEA. CDR3 size: 12 residues. The CDR3 bases are TGCAGCGTTATCCCCCAAGACAGGGGGGCTTTCTTT. As protein: CSVIPQDRGAFF.

This chain uses TRBV30 with TRBJ1-3; maybe TRBD1 (5 bases). V was cut by 0 bases and J by 5 bases, with 26 bases left in between. The CDR3 length is 19 residues. Germline loops: CDR1 GTSNPN, CDR2 SVGIG (reference sequence). The CDR3 bases are TGTGCCTGGAGTGTACAGTTGGGGTCAGGGTACACCACTCGAAACACCATATATTTT. Protein sequence: CAWSVQLGSGYTTRNTIYF.

This sequence joins TRBV5-1 and TRBJ2-3, with 7 bases identical to TRBD2. CDR3 size: 16 residues. V lost 1 base, J lost 2 bases, and 7 bases stayed unmatched. The germline V gene has CDR1 SGHRS and CDR2 YFSETQ. The CDR3 DNA follows: TGCGCCAGCAGCTTGACCCCTAGCGGACTCACAGATACGCAGTATTTT. It codes for CASSLTPSGLTDTQYF.

V usage is TRBV25-1 and J usage is TRBJ2-5, with 9 bases matching TRBD2. The ends lost 2 bases at V and 3 bases at J; junction bases unmatched: 1. CDR1 and CDR2 (germline): MGHDK, SYGVNS. This CDR3 region has 14 residues. CDR3 sequence: CASSEAGGKETQYF. The CDR3 nucleotides are TGTGCCAGCAGTGAAGCGGGAGGGAAAGAGACCCAGTACTTC.